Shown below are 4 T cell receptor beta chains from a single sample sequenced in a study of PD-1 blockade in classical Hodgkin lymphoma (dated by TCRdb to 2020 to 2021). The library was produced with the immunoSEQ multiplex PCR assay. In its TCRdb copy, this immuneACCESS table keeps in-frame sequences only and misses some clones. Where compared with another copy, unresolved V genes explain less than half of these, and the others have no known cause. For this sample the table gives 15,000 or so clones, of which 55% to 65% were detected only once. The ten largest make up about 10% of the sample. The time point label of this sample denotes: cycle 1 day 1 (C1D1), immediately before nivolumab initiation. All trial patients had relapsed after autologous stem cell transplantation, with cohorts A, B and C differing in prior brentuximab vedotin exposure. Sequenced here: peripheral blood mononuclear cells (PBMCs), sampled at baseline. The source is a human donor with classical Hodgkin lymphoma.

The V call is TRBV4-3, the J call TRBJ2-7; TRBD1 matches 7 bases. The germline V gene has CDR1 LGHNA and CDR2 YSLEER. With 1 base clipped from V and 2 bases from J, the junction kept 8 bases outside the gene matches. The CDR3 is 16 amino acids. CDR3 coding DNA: TGCGCCAGCAGCCAAGCCCAGACAGGGCAAGCCTACGAGCAGTACTTC. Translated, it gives CASSQAQTGQAYEQYF.

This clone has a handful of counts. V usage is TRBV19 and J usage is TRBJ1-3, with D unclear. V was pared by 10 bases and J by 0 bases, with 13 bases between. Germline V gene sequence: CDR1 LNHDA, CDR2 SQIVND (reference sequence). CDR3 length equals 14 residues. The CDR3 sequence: CATQDPRSGNTIYF. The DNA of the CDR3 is TGTGCCACCCAGGACCCTCGCTCTGGAAACACCATATATTTT.

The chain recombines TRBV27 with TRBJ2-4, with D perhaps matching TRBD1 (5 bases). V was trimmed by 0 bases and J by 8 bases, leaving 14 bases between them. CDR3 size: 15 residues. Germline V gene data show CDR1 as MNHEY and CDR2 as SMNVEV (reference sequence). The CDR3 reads CASSLSKQALYIQYF. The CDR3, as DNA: TGTGCCAGCAGTTTATCAAAACAGGCCCTATACATTCAGTACTTC.

CDR3 sequence: CASSLLAKHNEQFF. The CDR3 coding sequence is TGTGCCAGCAGTTTATTGGCCAAACACAATGAGCAGTTCTTC. The chain uses TRBV27 and TRBJ2-1; D unresolved. The CDR3 spans 14 residues. Trimming stripped 1 base from V and 5 bases from J, with 9 bases between. Germline CDR1 MNHEY, CDR2 SMNVEV (reference sequence).